What follows is one T cell receptor beta chain and its context. The data are from a study of blood T cell repertoires in COVID-19. About the research overall: Donors in the United States, Italy and Spain gave samples during acute or convalescent COVID-19. From T cells, B-cell-depleted T cells, or PBMCs came the material, which was cDNA or gDNA.

Authors' processing steps: Reference gene primer amplification in the assay estimated nucleated cell counts. Profiled with immunoSEQ multiplex PCR; TCRdb holds only in-frame clones, not every one. V and J calls and clone size are as listed in that table; D and trimming were resolved from the DNA. The sample lists around 110,000 clones; about nine tenths were seen once. The receptor's source is a man aged 45-60 years with active or convalescent COVID-19. Sequencing was done on a sample of peripheral blood.

CDR3 in amino acids: CASSAGQGNEKLFF. The CDR3 DNA sequence: TGTGCCAGCTCAGCGGGACAGGGGAATGAAAAACTGTTTTTT. The chain carries TRBV6-5 and TRBJ1-4, with 10 bases identical to TRBD1. The CDR3 spans 14 residues. The V segment lost 8 bases and the J segment 5 bases; nucleotides outside the gene matches: 5. Germline assignment: CDR1 MNHEY and CDR2 SVGAGI.